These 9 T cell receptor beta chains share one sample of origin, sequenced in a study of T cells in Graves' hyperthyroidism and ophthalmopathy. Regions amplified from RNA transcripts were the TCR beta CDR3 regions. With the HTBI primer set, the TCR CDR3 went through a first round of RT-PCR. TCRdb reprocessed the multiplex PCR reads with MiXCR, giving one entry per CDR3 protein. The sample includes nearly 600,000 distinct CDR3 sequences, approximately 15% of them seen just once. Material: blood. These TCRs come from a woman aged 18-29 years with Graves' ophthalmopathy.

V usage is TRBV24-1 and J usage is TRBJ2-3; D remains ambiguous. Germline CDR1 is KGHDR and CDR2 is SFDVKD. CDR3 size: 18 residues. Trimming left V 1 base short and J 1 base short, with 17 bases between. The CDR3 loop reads CATSDFPETGLGTDTQYF. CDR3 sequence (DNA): TGTGCCACCAGTGATTTCCCTGAGACTGGGTTGGGCACAGATACGCAGTATTTT.

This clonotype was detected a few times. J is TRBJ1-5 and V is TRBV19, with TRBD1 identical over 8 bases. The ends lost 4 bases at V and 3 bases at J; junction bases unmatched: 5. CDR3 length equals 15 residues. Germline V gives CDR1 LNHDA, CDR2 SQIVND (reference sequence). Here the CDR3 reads CASSTQDRANQPQHF. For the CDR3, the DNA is TGTGCCAGTAGTACGCAGGACAGGGCCAATCAGCCCCAGCATTTT.

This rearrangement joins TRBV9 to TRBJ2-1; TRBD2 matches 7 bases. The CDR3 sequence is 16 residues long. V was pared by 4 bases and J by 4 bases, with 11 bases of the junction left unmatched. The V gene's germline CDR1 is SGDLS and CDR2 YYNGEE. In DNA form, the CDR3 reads TGTGCCAGCAGCCCCCGGGGTTTACTAGCGTACAATGAGCAGTTCTTC. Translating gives CASSPRGLLAYNEQFF.

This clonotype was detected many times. The CDR3 DNA sequence: TGTGCCAGCAGTCACCCTAGCTCCGGGAGGTATAACACCGGGGAGCTGTTTTTT. Its translation: CASSHPSSGRYNTGELFF. The chain carries TRBV6-2 or TRBV6-3 and TRBJ2-2; 7 nucleotides match TRBD2. The CDR3 has 18 residues. The V gene's germline CDR1 is MNHEY and CDR2 SVGEGT. V shed 5 bases, J shed 2 bases, and the junction held 14 bases outside the gene matches.

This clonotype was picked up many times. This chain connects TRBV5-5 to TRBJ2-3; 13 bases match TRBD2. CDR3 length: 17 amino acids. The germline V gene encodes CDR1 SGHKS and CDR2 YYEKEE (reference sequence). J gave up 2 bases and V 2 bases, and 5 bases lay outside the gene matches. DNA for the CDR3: TGTGCCAGCAGCTTCGGGACTAGCGGGACCTACACAGATACGCAGTATTTT. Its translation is CASSFGTSGTYTDTQYF. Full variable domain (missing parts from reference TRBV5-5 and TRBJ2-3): DAGVTQSPTHLIKTRGQQVTLRCSPISGHKSVSWYQQVLGQGPQFIFQYYEKEERGRGNFPDRFSARQFPNYSSELNVNALLLGDSALYLCASSFGTSGTYTDTQYFGPGTRLTVL.

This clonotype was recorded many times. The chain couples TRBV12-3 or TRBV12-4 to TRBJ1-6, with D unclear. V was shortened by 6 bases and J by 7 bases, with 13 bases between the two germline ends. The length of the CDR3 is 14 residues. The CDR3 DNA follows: TGTGCCAGCAGATTCTCGGTGGGGAATTCACCCCTCCACTTT. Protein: CASRFSVGNSPLHF.

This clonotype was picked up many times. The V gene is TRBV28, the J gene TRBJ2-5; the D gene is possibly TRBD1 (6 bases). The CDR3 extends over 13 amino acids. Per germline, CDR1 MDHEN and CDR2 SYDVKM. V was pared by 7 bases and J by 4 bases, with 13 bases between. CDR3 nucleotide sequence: TGTGCCAGCAACCCCAGGGGTGTAGAGACCCAGTACTTC. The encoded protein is CASNPRGVETQYF.

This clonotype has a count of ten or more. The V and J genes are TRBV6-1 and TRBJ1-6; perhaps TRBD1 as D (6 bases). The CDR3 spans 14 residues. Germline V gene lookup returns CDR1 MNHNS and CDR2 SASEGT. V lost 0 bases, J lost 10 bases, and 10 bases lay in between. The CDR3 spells CASSEARGGSPLHF. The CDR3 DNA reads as TGTGCCAGCAGTGAAGCGCGTGGGGGCTCACCCCTCCACTTT.

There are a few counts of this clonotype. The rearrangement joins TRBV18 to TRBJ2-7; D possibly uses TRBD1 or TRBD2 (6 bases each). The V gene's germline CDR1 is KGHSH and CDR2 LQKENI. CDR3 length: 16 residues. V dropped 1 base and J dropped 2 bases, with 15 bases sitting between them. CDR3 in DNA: TGTGCCAGCTCACCACAAACAGGGTGGGGGGCCTACGAGCAGTACTTC. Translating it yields CASSPQTGWGAYEQYF.